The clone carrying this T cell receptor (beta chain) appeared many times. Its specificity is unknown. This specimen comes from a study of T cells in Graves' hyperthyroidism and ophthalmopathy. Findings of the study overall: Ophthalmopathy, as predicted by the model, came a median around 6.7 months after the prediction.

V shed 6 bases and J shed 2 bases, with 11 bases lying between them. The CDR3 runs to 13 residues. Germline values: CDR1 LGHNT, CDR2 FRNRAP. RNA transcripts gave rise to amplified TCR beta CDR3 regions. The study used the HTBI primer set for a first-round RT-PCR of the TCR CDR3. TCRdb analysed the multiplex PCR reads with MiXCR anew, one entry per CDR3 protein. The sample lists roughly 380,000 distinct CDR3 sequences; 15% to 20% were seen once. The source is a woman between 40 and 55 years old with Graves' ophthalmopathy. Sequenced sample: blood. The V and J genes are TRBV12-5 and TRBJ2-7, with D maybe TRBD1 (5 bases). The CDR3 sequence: CASGTENPYEQYF. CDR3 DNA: TGTGCTAGTGGGACAGAGAACCCCTACGAGCAGTACTTC.